Presented here are 16 T cell receptor beta chains from one specimen sequenced in a study of cytomegalovirus exposure and HLA in healthy donors. Vbeta (60) and Jbeta (13) primers were used in the PCR. Sequencing was performed with immunoSEQ multiplex PCR; in TCRdb, only in-frame clones are kept and a portion is missing. This sample's clone table lists under 200,000 clones. The sequenced sample consisted of PBMCs. These receptors were taken from a man younger than 45 in good health and CMV-seronegative.

V gene TRBV15 combines with J gene TRBJ1-1, with D uncertain. The CDR3 is made up of 15 amino acids. Trimming cost V 0 bases and J 0 bases, with 8 bases left between them. Germline CDR1 and CDR2: LNHNV and YYDKDF (reference sequence). The CDR3 is CATSRDSGMNTEAFF. The CDR3 DNA reads as TGTGCCACCAGCAGAGATTCAGGCATGAACACTGAAGCTTTCTTT. The complete variable domain, with remaining parts taken from reference TRBV15 and TRBJ1-1, reads DAMVIQNPRYQVTQFGKPVTLSCSQTLNHNVMYWYQQKSSQAPKLLFHYYDKDFNNEADTPDNFQSRRPNTSFCFLDIRSPGLGDTAMYLCATSRDSGMNTEAFFGQGTRLTVV.

This chain links TRBV6-5 with TRBJ1-2; TRBD1 is a possible D gene (6 bases). V lost 6 bases to trimming and J lost 6 bases, with 14 bases between them. The CDR3 spans 13 residues. The germline CDR1 and CDR2 sequences are MNHEY and SVGAGI. CDR3 loop: CASRDIQGHGYTF. The CDR3 DNA sequence: TGTGCCAGCAGGGATATACAGGGCCATGGCTACACCTTC.

The chain uses TRBV30 and TRBJ1-3; no firm D call. The germline V gene encodes CDR1 GTSNPN and CDR2 SVGIG (reference sequence). The CDR3 consists of 13 residues. V dropped 0 bases and J dropped 4 bases, with 7 bases sitting between them. In DNA, the CDR3 is TGTGCCTGGAGTGTAGTTACAGGAAACACCATATATTTT. This translates into CAWSVVTGNTIYF.

The chain couples TRBV10-1 to TRBJ2-7; TRBD2 might be the D (6 bases). CDR1 WNHNN and CDR2 SYGVQD come from the germline V gene (reference sequence). Trimming pared 6 bases from V and 6 bases from J, leaving 12 bases between. There are 12 residues in the CDR3. The CDR3 nucleotides are TGCGCCAGCAGCCCGGGACTCGGCGAGCAGTACTTC. Its protein is CASSPGLGEQYF.

V gene TRBV9 combines with J gene TRBJ2-7, with D possibly matching TRBD2 (5 bases). Trimming shortened V by 4 bases and J by 0 bases, and 11 bases separated the two germline ends. The germline V gene encodes CDR1 SGDLS and CDR2 YYNGEE. The CDR3 sequence is 14 residues long. The CDR3 protein is CASSPSYGSYEQYF. DNA of the CDR3: TGTGCCAGCAGCCCTAGCTACGGCTCCTACGAGCAGTACTTC.

The rearrangement links TRBV5-1 to TRBJ2-2; TRBD2 aligns across 13 bases. This CDR3 is 20 amino acids long. V was clipped by 4 bases and J by 6 bases; unmatched bases: 18. Germline-derived CDR1 and CDR2 are SGHRS and YFSETQ. The CDR3 here is CASSRTGGLAGSVLSGELFF. The CDR3 region has the DNA TGCGCCAGCAGCAGGACAGGGGGACTAGCGGGGAGTGTTTTGTCCGGGGAGCTGTTTTTT.

This rearrangement joins TRBV10-3 to TRBJ1-2; 7 nucleotides line up with TRBD1. V lost 8 bases, J lost 0 bases, and 9 bases stayed unmatched. The CDR3 sequence is 15 residues long. Germline V gene lookup returns CDR1 ENHRY and CDR2 SYGVKD. CDR3 bases: TGTGCCATCCGCCCAGGGGGGAGGACTAACTATGGCTACACCTTC. As protein: CAIRPGGRTNYGYTF.

The chain recombines TRBV7-2 with TRBJ2-1; the D gene is possibly TRBD2 (6 bases). Germline V gene sequence: CDR1 SGHTA, CDR2 FQGNSA. The length of the CDR3 is 14 residues. Trimming pared 6 bases from V and 2 bases from J, leaving 11 bases between. CDR3 nucleotide sequence: TGTGCCAGCAGTACAGGAGGGACCTACAATGAGCAGTTCTTC. This translates into CASSTGGTYNEQFF.

The V gene is TRBV28, the J gene TRBJ1-1; D not resolved. The CDR3 sequence is 15 residues long. Trimming shortened V by 5 bases and J by 3 bases, and 16 bases separated the two germline ends. Germline loops: CDR1 MDHEN, CDR2 SYDVKM. The chain's CDR3 is CASSPRGKADTEAFF. CDR3 DNA sequence: TGTGCCAGCAGTCCCCGCGGCAAGGCGGACACTGAAGCTTTCTTT.

The chain couples TRBV27 to TRBJ2-3, with 9 bases that match TRBD2. Germline CDR1 is MNHEY and CDR2 is SMNVEV (reference sequence). This CDR3 is 14 amino acids long. V lost 2 bases, J lost 5 bases, and 2 bases stayed unmatched. The CDR3 protein is CASSLAGGQDTQYF. As DNA, the CDR3 is TGTGCCAGCAGTTTAGCGGGGGGGCAAGATACGCAGTATTTT.

This chain connects TRBV28 to TRBJ2-5; the match to TRBD1 covers 9 bases. The V segment lost 2 bases and the J segment 2 bases; nucleotides outside the gene matches: 3. In germline, CDR1 is MDHEN, CDR2 SYDVKM. This CDR3 spans 15 amino acids. CDR3: CASSLNGQGQETQYF. Here the CDR3 DNA reads TGTGCCAGCAGTTTAAATGGACAGGGGCAAGAGACCCAGTACTTC.

This chain connects TRBV4-3 to TRBJ1-5; TRBD1 might be the D (5 bases). Deletions cut 4 bases from V and 0 bases from J, with 19 bases between. The length of the CDR3 is 18 residues. CDR1 and CDR2 (germline): LGHNA, YSLEER. The DNA of the CDR3 is TGCGCCAGCAGCCGAGTAAGCTGGCGGGGGTATAGCAATCAGCCCCAGCATTTT. As protein: CASSRVSWRGYSNQPQHF.

Here the CDR3 DNA reads TGTGCCAGCAGTTTATTTGATGGCGGGAGAAACTCGGAGCAGTACTTC. Residues: CASSLFDGGRNSEQYF. The chain is built from TRBV28 and TRBJ2-7; 7 bases agree with TRBD2. J was trimmed by 7 bases and V by 1 base; bases with no gene match: 13. The CDR3 runs 16 residues. The germline V gene has CDR1 MDHEN and CDR2 SYDVKM.

J is TRBJ1-2 and V is TRBV30, with D possibly being TRBD1 (5 bases). CDR1 and CDR2 (germline): GTSNPN, SVGIG (reference sequence). The CDR3 is 16 amino acids. Trimming shortened V by 4 bases and J by 1 base, and 19 bases separated the two germline ends. The CDR3 DNA reads TGTGCCTGGAATCCACGGCGGGGCAGCAGTAACTATGGCTACACCTTC. Its protein product is CAWNPRRGSSNYGYTF. Full variable domain (rest looked up from reference TRBV30 and TRBJ1-2): SQTIHQWPATLVQPVGSPLSLECTVEGTSNPNLYWYRQAAGRGLQLLFYSVGIGQISSEVPQNLSASRPQDRQFILSSKKLLLSDSGFYLCAWNPRRGSSNYGYTFGSGTRLTVV.

This chain links TRBV7-9 with TRBJ2-1; TRBD2 agrees at 8 bases. The V gene end was trimmed by 1 base and the J gene end by 7 bases; junction bases not matched to a gene: 3. The germline gives CDR1 SEHNR, CDR2 FQNEAQ (reference sequence). This CDR3 has 14 residues. The CDR3 sequence: CASSLGTSGNEQFF. CDR3 nucleotides: TGTGCCAGCAGCTTAGGAACTAGCGGTAATGAGCAGTTCTTC.

The genes are TRBV7-8 and TRBJ2-4; D call uncertain. The germline gives CDR1 SGHVS, CDR2 FQNEAQ. The CDR3 has 14 residues. V dropped 5 bases and J dropped 0 bases, with 8 bases sitting between them. In DNA form, the CDR3 reads TGTGCCAGCAGCCCTCTACTAGCCAAAAACATTCAGTACTTC. This translates into CASSPLLAKNIQYF.